A selection of T cell receptor beta chains follows, all from one sample in a study of breast tumors, draining lymph nodes, adjacent tissues. In TCRdb, the multiplex PCR reads were re-called with MiXCR into one record per CDR3 protein. The data contain approximately 21,000 distinct CDR3 sequences, roughly 41% of them singletons. Sequenced material: breast tumor tissue. The receptor source for this set is a female donor with breast cancer. Some clones in this sample may be carry-over from other donors' samples. The CDR3 runs from the conserved cysteine through the conserved F or W. Fields, in order: clone size, V gene, J gene, CDR3 protein. Some rows mark clone size as missing; the rest say once, few, many or name a class of expanded clone.

medium-sized	TRBV7-3	TRBJ2-3	CASSSRGGTDTQYF
few	TRBV4-2	TRBJ2-1	CASSQGLIAGGTYNEQFF
NA	TRBV6-1	TRBJ2-3	CASSEISTSSTDTQYF
NA	TRBV4-2	TRBJ2-1	CASSQADTSSYNEQFF
many	TRBV20-1	TRBJ2-7	CSAKTDSPFSYEQYF
many	TRBV2	TRBJ1-2	CASSPGQGYTF
many	TRBV12-3/TRBV12-4	TRBJ2-7	CASTIAGGPHEQYF
many	TRBV7-2	TRBJ2-2	CATEGSWTGELFF
NA	TRBV20-1	TRBJ2-7	CSARGDYEQSF
many	TRBV20-1	TRBJ2-7	CSAVSTSGVGNEQYF
many	TRBV9	TRBJ2-2	CASSVVIGELFF
many	TRBV24-1	TRBJ1-5	CATSDVMNQPQHF
many	TRBV10-3	TRBJ1-5	CAIRRQENQPQHF
many	TRBV30	TRBJ2-1	CAWSKERGSYNEQFF
many	TRBV20-1	TRBJ2-1	CSAIRTSPRSNEQFF
NA	TRBV19	TRBJ2-7	CASSAGRTYEQYF
many	TRBV7-3	NA	CASSKDGGISDTQHF
once	TRBV30	TRBJ1-6	CASHRDGPSSYNSPLHF
many	TRBV19	TRBJ1-1	CASTGTGFFRAFF
medium-sized	TRBV5-1	TRBJ2-2	CASSPSPGQTSNTGELFF
NA	TRBV7-9	TRBJ2-5	CASGYPQGTGRETQYF
NA	TRBV2	TRBJ1-4	CASKEGEANEKLFF
many	TRBV7-2	TRBJ2-1	CASSYSYNEQFF
many	TRBV4-2	TRBJ2-4	CASSPLTGGAKNIQYF
many	TRBV7-9	TRBJ1-5	CASSLGPGDGNQPQHF
NA	TRBV2	TRBJ2-1	CARSQREGIEQFF
few	TRBV2	TRBJ1-2	CASSRDTLGYGYTF
few	TRBV3-1	TRBJ2-5	CASSQGWRTSGGREIQETQYF
NA	TRBV6-5	TRBJ2-5	CASSYSMLGQETQYF
NA	TRBV7-6	TRBJ1-4	CASSPGPPGGKLFF
NA	TRBV20-1	TRBJ2-2	CSALARDRGLVTGELFF
NA	TRBV7-9	TRBJ1-4	CASSGGQLANEKLVF
many	TRBV4-2	TRBJ1-2	CASSHLTNEGRGYTF
large	TRBV5-1	TRBJ2-3	CASIQGQVGDTQYF
many	TRBV29-1	TRBJ2-7	CSVAASSYEQYF
NA	TRBV7-2	TRBJ2-5	CASSFAGVGETQYF
NA	TRBV7-2	TRBJ2-3	CASTREGAATDTQYF
NA	TRBV4-1	TRBJ1-2	CASSQEDRDGGYTF
NA	TRBV29-1	TRBJ2-1	CSVKYSKHEQFF
NA	TRBV10-3	TRBJ2-7	CAISEGYEQYF
medium-sized	TRBV7-2	TRBJ2-5	CASSITSGGQETQYF
NA	TRBV5-1	TRBJ2-6	CASSAGSGTGGPGANVLTF
many	TRBV20-1	TRBJ1-2	CSARRTGGAYGYTF
many	TRBV19	TRBJ1-5	CASSISRRDNQPQHF
NA	TRBV5-6	TRBJ1-5	CASSLGSSNQPQHF
NA	TRBV15	TRBJ1-5	CATSAALSDQPQHF
NA	TRBV7-9	TRBJ1-3	CASSKTGEVTIYF
many	TRBV7-9	TRBJ2-5	CASSLESLVTRGETQYF
many	TRBV6-5	TRBJ2-5	CASSKNLWGPQYF
few	TRBV12-3/TRBV12-4	TRBJ2-4	CANSFLRGNIQYF
many	TRBV30	TRBJ1-2	CAWGSQGAFGYTF
NA	TRBV15	TRBJ2-3	CATSRDRGSVGDTQYF
few	TRBV3-1	TRBJ1-4	CASSQAATHRLFF
NA	TRBV20-1	TRBJ2-3	CSANPLGASEVGDTQYF
many	TRBV12-3/TRBV12-4	TRBJ2-5	CASSLGWAQETQYF
NA	TRBV4-3	TRBJ2-7	CASSRDTDRHEQYF
few	TRBV3-1	TRBJ1-2	CASSPHTGRGYTF
many	TRBV19	TRBJ1-2	CASSIDAIPGRNYGYTF
many	TRBV4-3	TRBJ2-1	CASSQELAGAFSYNEQFF
NA	TRBV7-3	TRBJ2-3	CASSAPSTDTQYF